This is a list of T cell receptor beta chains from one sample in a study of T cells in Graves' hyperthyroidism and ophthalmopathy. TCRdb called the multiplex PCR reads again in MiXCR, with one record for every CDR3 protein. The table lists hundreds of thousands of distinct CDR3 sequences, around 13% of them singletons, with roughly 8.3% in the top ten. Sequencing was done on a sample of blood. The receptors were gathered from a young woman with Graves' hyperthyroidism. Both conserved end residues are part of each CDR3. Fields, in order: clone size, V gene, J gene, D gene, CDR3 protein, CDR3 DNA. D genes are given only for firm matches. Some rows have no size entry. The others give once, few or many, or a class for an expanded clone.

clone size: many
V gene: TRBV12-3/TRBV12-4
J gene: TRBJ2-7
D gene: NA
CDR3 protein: CASAAQLGAYEQYF
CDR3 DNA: TGTGCCAGCGCCGCCCAGCTGGGGGCCTACGAGCAGTACTTC

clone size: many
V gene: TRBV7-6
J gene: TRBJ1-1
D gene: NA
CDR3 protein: CASSLVPHNMNTEAFF
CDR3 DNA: TGTGCCAGCAGCTTAGTCCCCCACAACATGAACACTGAAGCTTTCTTT

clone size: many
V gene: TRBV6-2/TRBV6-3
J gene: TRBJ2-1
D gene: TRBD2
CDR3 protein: CASSYSSSGAGGEQFF
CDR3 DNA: TGTGCCAGCAGTTACTCTTCCTCCGGCGCGGGAGGAGAGCAGTTCTTC

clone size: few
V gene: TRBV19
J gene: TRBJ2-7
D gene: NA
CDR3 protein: CASSVTAYFTYEQYF
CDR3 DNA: TGTGCCAGTAGTGTCACAGCCTACTTTACCTACGAGCAGTACTTC

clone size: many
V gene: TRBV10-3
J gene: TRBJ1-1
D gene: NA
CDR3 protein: CAISESAGTKEAFF
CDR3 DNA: TGTGCCATCAGTGAGTCTGCGGGGACCAAAGAAGCTTTCTTT

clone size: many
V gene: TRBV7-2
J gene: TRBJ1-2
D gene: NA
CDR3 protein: CASSLYGKAGGGYTF
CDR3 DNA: TGTGCCAGCAGCTTATACGGGAAGGCAGGAGGTGGCTACACCTTC

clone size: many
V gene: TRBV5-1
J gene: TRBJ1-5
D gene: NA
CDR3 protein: CASSLRGFQPQHF
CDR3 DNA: TGCGCCAGCAGCCTCAGGGGATTTCAGCCCCAGCATTTT

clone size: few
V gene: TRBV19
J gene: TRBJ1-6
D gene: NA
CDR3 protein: CASTPGPIYNSPLHF
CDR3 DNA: TGTGCCAGTACCCCCGGACCGATCTATAATTCACCCCTCCACTTT

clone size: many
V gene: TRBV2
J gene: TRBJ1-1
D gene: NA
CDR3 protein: CASSLMGSEAFF
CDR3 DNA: TGTGCCAGCAGTTTAATGGGGTCTGAAGCTTTCTTT

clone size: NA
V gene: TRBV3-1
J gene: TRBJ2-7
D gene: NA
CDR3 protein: CASSPSASYEQHF
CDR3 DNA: TGCGCCAGCAGCCCTAGCGCCTCCTACGAGCAGCACTTC

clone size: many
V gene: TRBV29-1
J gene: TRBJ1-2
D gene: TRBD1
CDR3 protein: CSVGQGTYGYTF
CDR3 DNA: TGCAGCGTTGGACAGGGGACCTATGGCTACACCTTC

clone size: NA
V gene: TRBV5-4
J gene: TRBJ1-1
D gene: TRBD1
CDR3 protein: CASRRDRENTEAFF
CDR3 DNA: TGTGCCAGCAGGAGGGACAGAGAGAACACTGAAGCTTTCTTT

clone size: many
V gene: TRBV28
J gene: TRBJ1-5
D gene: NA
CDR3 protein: CASRSSLTDFYSNQPQHF
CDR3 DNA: TGTGCCAGCCGATCATCACTGACGGACTTTTATAGCAATCAGCCCCAGCATTTT

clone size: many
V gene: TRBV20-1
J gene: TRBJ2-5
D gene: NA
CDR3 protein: CSARDPVQETQYF
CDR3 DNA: TGCAGTGCTAGAGATCCGGTGCAAGAGACCCAGTACTTC

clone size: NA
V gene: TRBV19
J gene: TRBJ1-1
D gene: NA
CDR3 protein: CASRLGAGTEAFF
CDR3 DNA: TGTGCCAGTCGGCTAGGGGCCGGCACTGAAGCTTTCTTT

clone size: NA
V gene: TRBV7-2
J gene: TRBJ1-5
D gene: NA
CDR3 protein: CASSLDPFYSNQPQHF
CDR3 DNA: TGTGCCAGCAGCCTCGATCCGTTCTATAGCAATCAGCCCCAGCATTTT

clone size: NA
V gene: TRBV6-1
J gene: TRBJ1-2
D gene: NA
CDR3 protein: CASSESRVYGYTF
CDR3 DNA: TGTGCCAGCAGTGAATCGAGGGTTTATGGCTACACCTTC

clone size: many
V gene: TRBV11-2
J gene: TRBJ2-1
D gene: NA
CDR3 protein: CASSLGWGGLSYNEQFF
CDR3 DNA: TGTGCCAGCAGCTTGGGGTGGGGCGGCCTCTCCTACAATGAGCAGTTCTTC

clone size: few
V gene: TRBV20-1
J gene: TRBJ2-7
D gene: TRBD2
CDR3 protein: CSARDGTSGSYEQYF
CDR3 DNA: TGCAGTGCTAGAGATGGAACTAGCGGCTCCTACGAGCAGTACTTC

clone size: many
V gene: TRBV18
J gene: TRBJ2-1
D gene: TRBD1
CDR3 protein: CASSPPQGGSYNEQFF
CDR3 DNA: TGTGCCAGCTCACCGCCACAGGGGGGTTCCTACAATGAGCAGTTCTTC

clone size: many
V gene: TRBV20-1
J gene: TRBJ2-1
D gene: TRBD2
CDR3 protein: CSARVKLAVNEQFF
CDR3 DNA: TGCAGTGCTAGAGTGAAACTAGCGGTCAATGAGCAGTTCTTC

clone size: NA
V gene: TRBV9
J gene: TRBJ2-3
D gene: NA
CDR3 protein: CASSVGVDPSTDTQYF
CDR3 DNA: TGTGCCAGCAGCGTAGGGGTGGACCCGTCCACAGATACGCAGTATTTT

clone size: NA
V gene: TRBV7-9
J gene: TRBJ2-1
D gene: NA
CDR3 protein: CASSHRGENEQFF
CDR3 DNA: TGTGCCAGCAGCCACCGAGGGGAGAATGAGCAGTTCTTC

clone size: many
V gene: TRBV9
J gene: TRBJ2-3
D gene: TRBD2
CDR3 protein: CASSRATSGVTDTQYF
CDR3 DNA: TGTGCCAGCAGCAGGGCGACTAGCGGGGTAACAGATACGCAGTATTTT

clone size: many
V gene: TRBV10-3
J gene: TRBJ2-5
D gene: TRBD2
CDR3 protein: CAISDLAGGEETQYF
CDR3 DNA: TGTGCCATCAGTGACCTAGCGGGGGGCGAAGAGACCCAGTACTTC

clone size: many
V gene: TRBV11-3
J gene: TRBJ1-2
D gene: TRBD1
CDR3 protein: CASSLDGRTGDYGYTF
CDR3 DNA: TGTGCCAGCAGCTTGGACGGAAGGACAGGGGACTATGGCTACACCTTC

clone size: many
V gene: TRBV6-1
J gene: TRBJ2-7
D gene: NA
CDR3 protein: CASTFTRTDEREQYF
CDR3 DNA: TGTGCCAGCACCTTCACTCGGACGGACGAACGCGAGCAGTACTTC

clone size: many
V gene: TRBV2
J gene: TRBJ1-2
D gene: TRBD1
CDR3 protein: CASNTGTGNHGYTF
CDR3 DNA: TGTGCCAGCAATACCGGGACAGGGAATCATGGCTACACCTTC